These T cell receptor beta chains were read from a single sample in a study of T cells in Graves' hyperthyroidism and ophthalmopathy. One entry per CDR3 protein results from TCRdb running MiXCR on the multiplex PCR reads. The profile shows 450,000 to 500,000 distinct CDR3 sequences, approximately 23% of them singletons. Sequenced material: blood. The receptors here all came from a woman in her 70s with Graves' ophthalmopathy. Each CDR3 is given with its conserved first and last residue. D genes are given only for firm matches. Only some rows state a clone size, as once, few, many or a class for expanded clones.

many	TRBV12-3/TRBV12-4	TRBJ1-2	NA	TGTGCCAGCAGTCTAAGGACAGCCGGGGTTTCGGAGTTCGGTCAGGGGTTCTATGGCTACACCTTC	CASSLRTAGVSEFGQGFYGYTF
NA	TRBV30	TRBJ2-7	NA	TGTGCCTGGAGAGGGGTGAATGGCTACGAGCAGTACTTC	CAWRGVNGYEQYF
many	TRBV28	TRBJ1-4	TRBD1	TGTGCCAGCAGTTTTCCAGGGGGCGGGGACCCTGAAAAACTGTTTTTT	CASSFPGGGDPEKLFF
NA	TRBV3-1	TRBJ2-3	TRBD2	TGTGCCAGCAGCCGAGCGGGACGTAGCACAGATACGCAGTATTTT	CASSRAGRSTDTQYF
NA	TRBV19	TRBJ1-6	TRBD1	TGTGCCAGTAGTACCCGACAGGGTCCTAATTCACCCCTCCACTTT	CASSTRQGPNSPLHF
NA	TRBV7-3	TRBJ1-1	NA	TGTGCCAGCAGCTTAAGGGGCCCGGCGGACACTGAAGCTTTCTTT	CASSLRGPADTEAFF
NA	TRBV5-1	TRBJ2-7	TRBD2	TGCGCCAGCAGCTTGGAGGGGACTAGTTTCTACGAGCAGTACTTC	CASSLEGTSFYEQYF
few	TRBV20-1	TRBJ2-2	TRBD2	TGCAGTGCAGACGGGGGGACCGGGGAGCTGTTTTTT	CSADGGTGELFF
NA	TRBV7-2	TRBJ2-7	TRBD1	TGTGCCAGCAGCTTAGGAGGGACAGGAGTTTACGAGCAGTACTTC	CASSLGGTGVYEQYF
few	TRBV3-1	TRBJ2-1	NA	TGTGCCAGCAGCCAAGCCAAGAACAATGAGCAGTTCTTC	CASSQAKNNEQFF